The 22 T cell receptor beta chains reported below all come from one sample, sequenced in a study of early T cells in non-severe SARS-CoV-2 infection (dated by TCRdb to about 2021). Library generation was performed with 5' RACE. Sequencer: NextSeq 500. Through fastp at Q25 and MiXCR, TCRdb rebuilt clones from the public reads, retaining in-frame beta chains. Rows with a matching CDR3 protein are joined into one entry that keeps the most common DNA and genes. Within this sample are 68,000 or so distinct CDR3 sequences, with approximately 11% of them counted one time only. Together, the top ten hold around 6.4% of the sample. The specimen sequenced was whole blood. Every receptor here comes from an adult who was a healthcare worker with PCR-confirmed SARS-CoV-2 infection or an uninfected control (not recorded which).

The J gene is TRBJ1-5, the V gene TRBV20-1, with D perhaps TRBD1 (5 bases). CDR3 length: 14 residues. The germline V and J ends were trimmed by 1 base and 6 bases, with 13 bases remaining between them. The germline CDR1 and CDR2 sequences are DFQATT and SNEGSKA (reference sequence). The CDR3: CSARAGNEAQPQHF. DNA for the CDR3: TGCAGTGCTAGAGCAGGGAATGAGGCTCAGCCCCAGCATTTT.

This sequence joins TRBV29-1 and TRBJ1-2; possible D gene TRBD1, 5 bases. Trimming stripped 6 bases from V and 5 bases from J, with 16 bases between. The CDR3 contains 13 residues. Germline CDR1 and CDR2: SQVTM and ANQGSEA. The CDR3 reads CSVATGDGYGYTF. The CDR3 region has the DNA TGCAGCGTCGCTACGGGGGACGGGTATGGCTACACCTTC.

The chain has TRBV6-6 and TRBJ1-4; TRBD1 matches at 11 bases. The CDR3 is made up of 17 amino acids. The V segment lost 5 bases and the J segment 0 bases; nucleotides outside the gene matches: 5. Germline-derived CDR1 and CDR2 are MNHNY and SVGAGI (reference sequence). The CDR3 DNA reads TGTGCCAGCAGTACCGGGACAGGGGGGCCAACTAATGAAAAACTGTTTTTT. It specifies CASSTGTGGPTNEKLFF.

The chain is built from TRBV12-3 or TRBV12-4 and TRBJ1-5; D ambiguous. Trimming took off 6 bases at V and 5 bases at J, with 11 bases between the two ends. The CDR3 has 13 residues. The CDR3 nucleotides read TGTGCCAGCAGGTCGGATGAGTATCAGCCCCAGCATTTT. This encodes CASRSDEYQPQHF.

This clonotype occurred a few times. This chain uses TRBV9 with TRBJ2-7; 9 bases fit TRBD1. From germline, CDR1 is SGDLS and CDR2 YYNGEE. V gave up 4 bases and J gave up 6 bases; unmatched junction bases: 8. The CDR3 has 14 amino acids. The CDR3 region is CASSPEGTGSEQYF. The CDR3 DNA is TGTGCCAGCAGCCCAGAAGGGACAGGGAGCGAGCAGTACTTC.

V gene TRBV5-1 combines with J gene TRBJ2-3; D tentatively reads TRBD1 or TRBD2 (5 bases each). This CDR3 has 19 amino acids. Germline CDR1 reads SGHRS; CDR2 reads YFSETQ. The ends were cut back, 2 bases at V and 0 bases at J, with 22 bases in the middle. The DNA for the CDR3 is TGCGCCAGCAGCTTCTCTAGTCTTACAAGGGGAGCTAGCACAGATACGCAGTATTTT. It encodes CASSFSSLTRGASTDTQYF.

With regard to this clonotype: Because the CDR3 is missing its conserved closing phenylalanine or tryptophan, this is likely a read error. V and J are TRBV20-1 and TRBJ2-3; TRBD2 matches at 10 bases. The V gene's germline CDR1 is DFQATT and CDR2 SNEGSKA (reference sequence). With 1 base clipped from V and 0 bases from J, the junction kept 4 bases outside the gene matches. This CDR3 has 16 residues. CDR3 nucleotides: TGCAGTGCTAGAGGGCTAGCGGGAGTGAGCACAGATACGCAGTATATT. Translation: CSARGLAGVSTDTQYI.

This clonotype has a handful of counts. The rearrangement links TRBV7-2 to TRBJ2-1; 7 bases are shared with TRBD2. Trimming took 7 bases from V and 4 from J; bases not matched to a gene: 13. This CDR3 is built from 16 residues. The germline V gene has CDR1 SGHTA and CDR2 FQGNSA. CDR3 residues: CASITSGGLSYNEQFF. CDR3 nucleotide sequence: TGTGCCAGCATCACTTCTGGGGGACTATCGTACAATGAGCAGTTCTTC.

The rearrangement joins TRBV5-1 to TRBJ2-7; 12 bases map to TRBD2. Germline V CDR1 and CDR2: SGHRS, YFSETQ. Losses at the gene ends were 0 bases for V and 2 bases for J; bases not matched to a gene: 3. The CDR3 length is 16 residues. The chain's CDR3 is CASSLALAGGTYEQYF. For the CDR3, the DNA is TGCGCCAGCAGCTTGGCTCTAGCGGGAGGGACCTACGAGCAGTACTTC.

This sequence joins TRBV7-3 and TRBJ2-1; D may correspond to TRBD1 or TRBD2 (5 bases each). Trimming stripped 2 bases from V and 10 bases from J, with 12 bases between. This CDR3 spans 13 amino acids. CDR1 and CDR2 from the germline V gene are SGHTA and FQGTGA. CDR3 nucleotides: TGTGCCAGCAGCTTAGGGGCACAGCGGGAGCAGTTCTTC. This gives the protein CASSLGAQREQFF.

The chain links TRBV2 to TRBJ2-3; TRBD2 aligns across 7 bases. The CDR3 has 15 amino acids. J gave up 1 base and V 5 bases, and 6 bases lay outside the gene matches. The V gene's germline CDR1 is SNHLY and CDR2 FYNNEI. The CDR3 DNA sequence: TGTGCCAGCAGTCGGGAGGTAGTGGGCACAGATACGCAGTATTTT. Protein product: CASSREVVGTDTQYF.

This rearrangement joins TRBV6-5 to TRBJ1-1; 11 bases fit TRBD1. Germline CDR1 reads MNHEY; CDR2 reads SVGAGI. Trimming removed 5 bases from V and 4 bases from J; junction bases left unmatched: 9. The CDR3 has 16 amino acids. The CDR3 DNA reads TGTGCCAGCAGTCGTACCGGGACAGGGGGTATCACTGAAGCTTTCTTT. The encoded protein is CASSRTGTGGITEAFF.

The chain is built from TRBV5-1 and TRBJ1-2, with 9 bases identical to TRBD1. Germline assignment: CDR1 SGHRS and CDR2 YFSETQ. This CDR3 is 15 amino acids long. The ends lost 0 bases at V and 6 bases at J; junction bases unmatched: 6. DNA for the CDR3: TGCGCCAGCAGCTTGGCACAGGGGGCGAGAGATGGCTACACCTTC. Protein product: CASSLAQGARDGYTF.

The chain recombines TRBV4-3 with TRBJ2-7, with D possibly matching TRBD2 (5 bases). The germline CDR1 and CDR2 sequences are LGHNA and YSLEER. The V end was cut by 1 base, the J end by 4 bases, with 11 bases between. The CDR3 is made up of 14 amino acids. The CDR3 is CASSQVTGVYEQYF. Here the CDR3 DNA reads TGCGCCAGCAGCCAAGTTACCGGGGTGTACGAGCAGTACTTC.

This clonotype was detected a few times. This chain connects TRBV7-9 to TRBJ1-1, with D possibly matching TRBD1 (6 bases). Per germline, CDR1 SEHNR and CDR2 FQNEAQ (reference sequence). The CDR3 consists of 15 residues. V lost 6 bases and J lost 4, with 18 bases in between. DNA for the CDR3: TGTGCCAGCAGAAAGAACAGGGAATTAGGCACTGAAGCTTTCTTT. This gives the protein CASRKNRELGTEAFF. The full variable domain, rest sourced from reference TRBV7-9 and TRBJ1-1, is DTGVSQNPRHKITKRGQNVTFRCDPISEHNRLYWYRQTLGQGPEFLTYFQNEAQLEKSRLLSDRFSAERPKGSFSTLEIQRTEQGDSAMYLCASRKNRELGTEAFFGQGTRLTVV.

Many counts were recorded for this clonotype. V gene TRBV6-1 combines with J gene TRBJ2-3; 7 bases match TRBD1. CDR3 length: 15 residues. Trimming at V came to 4 bases and at J to 2 bases, leaving 6 bases not matched to a gene. Germline CDR1 reads MNHNS; CDR2 reads SASEGT. This chain's CDR3 is CASSVTGPHTDTQYF. The CDR3, as DNA: TGTGCCAGCAGTGTGACAGGGCCCCACACAGATACGCAGTATTTT.

This clonotype was observed at least ten times. This sequence joins TRBV2 and TRBJ2-5; D not certain. Germline CDR1 and CDR2: SNHLY and FYNNEI. The CDR3 runs to 13 residues. Trimming removed 5 bases from V and 2 bases from J, with 9 bases in between. CDR3 amino acids: CASSPDLQETQYF. The DNA for the CDR3 is TGTGCCAGCAGTCCGGACCTTCAAGAGACCCAGTACTTC. Together with reference TRBV2 and TRBJ2-5, the CDR3 gives the full variable domain: EPEVTQTPSHQVTQMGQEVILRCVPISNHLYFYWYRQILGQKVEFLVSFYNNEISEKSEIFDDQFSVERPDGSNFTLKIRSTKLEDSAMYFCASSPDLQETQYFGPGTRLLVL.

This clonotype showed up just a few times. The chain uses TRBV9 and TRBJ1-2; no clear D gene. The length of the CDR3 is 14 residues. V shed 4 bases and J shed 4 bases, with 14 bases lying between them. Per germline, CDR1 SGDLS and CDR2 YYNGEE. CDR3 loop: CASSLSTATYGYTF. For the CDR3, the DNA is TGTGCCAGCAGCTTATCAACAGCCACCTATGGCTACACCTTC.

The chain links TRBV20-1 to TRBJ2-3; TRBD2 matches at 7 bases. V lost 1 base and J lost 0; bases outside the gene matches: 4. The CDR3 length is 15 residues. The germline V gene encodes CDR1 DFQATT and CDR2 SNEGSKA (reference sequence). The CDR3 sequence is CSARGGGASTDTQYF. In DNA form, the CDR3 reads TGCAGTGCTAGAGGGGGAGGGGCTAGCACAGATACGCAGTATTTT.

V and J are TRBV9 and TRBJ2-2; 9 bases map to TRBD1. The CDR3 runs to 16 residues. With 3 bases clipped from V and 7 bases from J, the junction kept 10 bases outside the gene matches. Germline V gene data show CDR1 as SGDLS and CDR2 as YYNGEE. The CDR3 sequence is CASSGPDRGLGGELFF. The CDR3 DNA is TGTGCCAGCAGCGGCCCGGACAGGGGCCTTGGCGGGGAGCTGTTTTTT.

This clonotype was seen at least ten times. The J gene is TRBJ1-5, the V gene TRBV6-2 or TRBV6-3, with D uncertain. The V end was cut by 1 base, the J end by 0 bases, with 7 bases between. The CDR3 is 15 residues long. Germline CDR1 reads MNHEY; CDR2 reads SVGEGT. The CDR3 reads CASSYFGRSNQPQHF. The CDR3 nucleotides are TGTGCCAGCAGTTACTTCGGTCGTAGCAATCAGCCCCAGCATTTT.

A few counts support this clonotype. V usage is TRBV10-3 and J usage is TRBJ2-7; weak D call: TRBD1 (5 bases). The germline gives CDR1 ENHRY, CDR2 SYGVKD. Deletions cut 1 base from V and 4 bases from J, with 11 bases between. This CDR3 spans 14 amino acids. CDR3 region: CAISEWAGSYEQYF. The CDR3 DNA is TGTGCCATCAGTGAGTGGGCAGGGTCTTACGAGCAGTACTTC.